The 16 T cell receptor beta chains reported below all come from one sample, sequenced in a study of post-analysis software for immune sequencing data. Study-wide results and limits: With TRBV5-6, TRBV5-1 and TRBV20-1 included, several TRBV segments were more frequent in patients than in controls.

cDNA libraries of TCR beta carried unique molecular identifiers. TCRdb reanalysed the PCR reads using MiXCR and keeps one entry per CDR3 protein. This sample carries about 430,000 distinct CDR3 sequences, less than 40% of them seen once, and the ten largest clones take roughly 8.2%. These TCRs are of unknown antigen specificity. The sequencing sample was made of blood. These TCRs come from a girl aged 2 to 9 with multiple sclerosis.

The J gene is TRBJ2-7, the V gene TRBV6-1; D is tentatively TRBD1 or TRBD2 (5 bases each). In germline, CDR1 is MNHNS, CDR2 SASEGT. Deletions cut 2 bases from V and 0 bases from J, with 11 bases between. The CDR3 spans 15 residues. The CDR3 region is CASSERGRSSYEQYF. In DNA, the CDR3 is TGTGCCAGCAGTGAACGGGGCAGGAGCTCCTACGAGCAGTACTTC.

This clonotype was picked up a small number of times. The rearrangement uses TRBV29-1 and TRBJ2-7; 8 bases match TRBD1. Germline CDR1 reads SQVTM; CDR2 reads ANQGSEA. With V trimmed by 4 bases and J by 4 bases, 6 bases remained unmatched. The CDR3 totals 13 residues. The CDR3 DNA is TGCAGCGTTGGGACAGGGATTTCTTACGAGCAGTACTTC. Protein sequence: CSVGTGISYEQYF.

This clonotype appeared a few times. The gene calls are TRBV20-1 and TRBJ2-1, with 8 nucleotides matching TRBD2. J lost 2 bases, V lost 6 bases, and 9 bases had no gene match. Germline lookup yields CDR1 DFQATT and CDR2 SNEGSKA (reference sequence). This CDR3 contains 15 residues. This CDR3 reads CSALPGTSAYNEQFF. DNA for the CDR3: TGCAGTGCCCTCCCCGGGACTAGTGCCTACAATGAGCAGTTCTTC.

This chain uses TRBV6-1 with TRBJ1-5; D is unclear. The V gene's germline CDR1 is MNHNS and CDR2 SASEGT. The V end lost 3 bases, the J end lost 0 bases, and 15 bases lay between the germline ends. This CDR3 spans 17 amino acids. CDR3 residues: CASSDGRRSYSNQPQHF. CDR3 coding DNA: TGTGCCAGCAGTGATGGACGCCGCTCCTATAGCAATCAGCCCCAGCATTTT.

In this sample, this clonotype turned up many times. The chain links TRBV6-1 to TRBJ2-1, with 10 bases matching TRBD2. The CDR3 has 17 residues. Unmatched junction bases numbered 17, after V lost 6 bases and J lost 9 bases. Germline-derived CDR1 and CDR2 are MNHNS and SASEGT. The CDR3 region has the DNA TGTGCCAGCAGCCAAACTCCTAGCGGGGGCGCTTTCGGTGAGCAGTTCTTC. Its translation is CASSQTPSGGAFGEQFF.

The rearrangement links TRBV28 to TRBJ2-3; 16 bases line up with TRBD2. This CDR3 has 19 residues. The junction had 7 bases not matched to a gene; V was cut back by 4 bases and J by 0 bases. Germline CDR1 is MDHEN and CDR2 is SYDVKM. The CDR3 sequence: CASSSGLAGGLSSTDTQYF. Here the CDR3 DNA reads TGTGCCAGCAGTTCGGGACTAGCGGGAGGGCTTTCTAGCACAGATACGCAGTATTTT.

V usage is TRBV10-2 and J usage is TRBJ1-1; D unclear. Germline assignment: CDR1 WSHSY and CDR2 SAAADI. The CDR3 contains 13 residues. The V end lost 6 bases, the J end lost 1 base, and 9 bases lay between the germline ends. CDR3 amino acids: CASRLSGNTEAFF. DNA of the CDR3: TGCGCCAGCAGGTTGAGCGGGAACACTGAAGCTTTCTTT.

Remarks on this clonotype: The junction differs from germline at one of its ends, possibly a read error. The chain combines TRBV13 with TRBJ1-6; TRBD1 might be the D (5 bases). The CDR3 loop spans 14 amino acids. Germline V gene data show CDR1 as PRHDT and CDR2 as FYEKMQ (reference sequence). The CDR3 DNA is TGTGCCAGCAGCCCTAGGCGGGGGATCTCACCCCGCCACTTT. Translating gives CASSPRRGISPRHF. Full variable domain (rest looked up from reference TRBV13 and TRBJ1-6): AAGVIQSPRHLIKEKRETATLKCYPIPRHDTVYWYQQGPGQDPQFLISFYEKMQSDKGSIPDRFSAQQFSDYHSELNMSSLELGDSALYFCASSPRRGISPRHFGNGTRLTVT.

V is TRBV12-3 or TRBV12-4 and J is TRBJ2-1; D is ambiguous. The V and J ends lost 2 bases and 7 bases respectively, with 6 bases between them. The CDR3 spans 12 residues. In DNA, the CDR3 is TGTGCCAGCAGTTTATTCGGGAATGAGCAGTTCTTC. Encoded protein: CASSLFGNEQFF.

The chain links TRBV28 to TRBJ2-1; D possibly corresponds to TRBD2 (6 bases). Trimming left V 10 bases short and J 0 bases short, with 22 bases between. CDR3 length: 17 residues. CDR1 is MDHEN, CDR2 SYDVKM, per germline. DNA for the CDR3: TGTGCCACTGGGGGGTGGACATGGATAGCCTCCTACAATGAGCAGTTCTTC. This translates into CATGGWTWIASYNEQFF.

This clonotype was seen more than once but under ten times. The chain uses TRBV10-3 and TRBJ2-1; D call uncertain. The CDR3 is made up of 15 amino acids. Trimming removed 6 bases at V and 4 bases at J, with 16 bases between. Germline assignment: CDR1 ENHRY and CDR2 SYGVKD. In nucleotides, the CDR3 is TGTGCCATCAGCAGCCCATCTGAAGCATACAATGAGCAGTTCTTC. This translates into CAISSPSEAYNEQFF.

The chain is built from TRBV7-3 and TRBJ1-2; D ambiguous. V lost 5 bases to trimming and J lost 8 bases, with 15 bases between them. Looked up from germline, CDR1 is SGHTA and CDR2 is FQGTGA. This CDR3 is 13 amino acids long. CDR3 nucleotide sequence: TGTGCCAGCAGCGCTCCCGGGGTGCCCGGCTACACCTTC. Encoded protein: CASSAPGVPGYTF.

Note on this clonotype: The germline gene is not matched at one end of the junction; a read error may be the cause. The chain uses TRBV5-4 and TRBJ2-2, with 7 positions matching TRBD1. CDR1 and CDR2 from the germline V gene are SGHNT and YYREEE (reference sequence). The CDR3 loop spans 19 amino acids. This CDR3 reads CASSVELTGVLSGTGERFF. The DNA of the CDR3 is TGTGCCAGCAGCGTCGAACTAACAGGGGTGTTATCGGGAACCGGGGAGCGGTTTTTT.

Regarding this clonotype: A much larger clone sits a single nucleotide away, making a read error possible. This rearrangement joins TRBV5-1 to TRBJ2-5; 7 nucleotides align to TRBD2. The J call is uncertain, as TRBJ2-7 better fits the DNA end. The germline gives CDR1 SGHRS, CDR2 YFSETQ. This CDR3 has 15 amino acids. The CDR3 bases are TGCGCCAGCAGCTTGGACGGACTAGAGGCAGTCGAGCAGTACTTC. Translation gives CASSLDGLEAVEQYF.

This clonotype was recorded a few times. The chain combines TRBV28 with TRBJ2-5, with D unresolved. The germline V and J ends were trimmed by 7 bases and 0 bases, with 15 bases remaining between them. CDR3 size: 15 residues. The germline CDR1 and CDR2 sequences are MDHEN and SYDVKM. The CDR3 sequence: CASNPVGVYQETQYF. CDR3 bases: TGTGCCAGCAACCCCGTCGGAGTTTACCAAGAGACCCAGTACTTC.

This chain connects TRBV27 to TRBJ2-4, with D possibly matching TRBD2 (5 bases). Between the trimmed V and J ends, which lost 4 bases and 13 bases, there was a span of 17 bases. This CDR3 region has 13 residues. Germline assignment: CDR1 MNHEY and CDR2 SMNVEV (reference sequence). CDR3 DNA: TGTGCCAGCAGTTCGGCGGGTACGGAGGAGCAGTACTTC. The encoded protein is CASSSAGTEEQYF.